The 16 T cell receptor beta chains listed next were all sequenced from one sample in a study of blood T cell repertoires in COVID-19. TCRdb's table, derived via immunoSEQ multiplex PCR, lists solely in-frame clones and lacks some. This table has some 170,000 clones, over 70% appearing once. Sequenced: peripheral blood. Receptors originate from a woman between 40 and 50 years old with COVID-19, enrolled during active disease.

The V and J genes are TRBV9 and TRBJ2-1, with no clear D. Per germline, CDR1 SGDLS and CDR2 YYNGEE. The CDR3 length is 15 residues. V lost 0 bases, J lost 7 bases, and 14 bases lay in between. As DNA, the CDR3 is TGTGCCAGCAGCGTAGCGGCGGCATCCAAAAATGAGCAGTTCTTC. This translates into CASSVAAASKNEQFF.

The chain uses TRBV3-1 (or the pseudogene TRBV3-2) and TRBJ2-7; D is undetermined. V lost 3 bases and J lost 5, with 5 bases in between. The CDR3 loop spans 11 amino acids. Germline V gives CDR1 LGHDT, CDR2 YNNKEL (reference sequence). CDR3 sequence (DNA): TGTGCCAGCAGCCAGAGTAACGAGCAGTACTTC. Amino acids: CASSQSNEQYF.

The chain has TRBV29-1 and TRBJ1-4; 9 nucleotides agree with TRBD1. This CDR3 is 14 amino acids long. V trimming: 6 bases; J trimming: 7 bases; junction bases outside the gene matches: 9. Germline V lookup: CDR1 SQVTM, CDR2 ANQGSEA. This CDR3 is CSVDPGTGSEKLFF. As DNA, the CDR3 is TGCAGCGTAGATCCCGGGACAGGGAGTGAAAAACTGTTTTTT. The complete variable domain, with remaining parts taken from reference TRBV29-1 and TRBJ1-4, reads SAVISQKPSRDICQRGTSLTIQCQVDSQVTMMFWYRQQPGQSLTLIATANQGSEATYESGFVIDKFPISRPNLTFSTLTVSNMSPEDSSIYLCSVDPGTGSEKLFFGSGTQLSVL.

The V call is TRBV19, the J call TRBJ1-5; no definite D call. There are 15 residues in the CDR3. V was clipped by 3 bases and J by 4 bases, with 13 bases between them. CDR1 is LNHDA and CDR2 is SQIVND in the germline V gene (reference sequence). CDR3 in amino acids: CASSMGGERNQPQHF. As DNA, the CDR3 is TGTGCCAGTAGTATGGGCGGGGAACGGAATCAGCCCCAGCATTTT.

The DNA for the CDR3 is TGTGCCAGCTCACTTGCTATCATGAACACTGAAGCTTTCTTT. Protein: CASSLAIMNTEAFF. This chain joins TRBV18 and TRBJ1-1; D gene ambiguous. The CDR3 extends over 14 amino acids. V lost 4 bases and J 0 bases, leaving 9 bases between the germline ends. Germline CDR1 is KGHSH and CDR2 is LQKENI. The full variable domain, rest sourced from reference TRBV18 and TRBJ1-1, is NAGVMQNPRHLVRRRGQEARLRCSPMKGHSHVYWYRQLPEEGLKFMVYLQKENIIDESGMPKERFSAEFPKEGPSILRIQQVVRGDSAAYFCASSLAIMNTEAFFGQGTRLTVV.

This chain joins TRBV28 and TRBJ1-1, with D possibly matching TRBD1 (5 bases). The ends were cut back, 9 bases at V and 5 bases at J, with 19 bases in the middle. CDR3 length: 14 residues. CDR1 and CDR2 (germline): MDHEN, SYDVKM. CDR3 region: CASLRGRLRTEAFF. CDR3 coding DNA: TGTGCCAGTCTTAGGGGCAGGTTGAGGACTGAAGCTTTCTTT.

V is TRBV19 and J is TRBJ1-5; the D gene is possibly TRBD1 (5 bases). The CDR3 covers 15 residues. Deletions cut 8 bases from V and 2 bases from J, with 16 bases between. CDR1 is LNHDA and CDR2 is SQIVND in the germline V gene (reference sequence). DNA of the CDR3: TGTGCCAGTGAGACCCGGGGGACCGGCAATCAGCCCCAGCATTTT. Translation: CASETRGTGNQPQHF.

The chain has TRBV6-5 and TRBJ1-1, with D possibly TRBD1 on 5 matching bases. The CDR3 runs 12 residues. Germline lookup yields CDR1 MNHEY and CDR2 SVGAGI. V was shortened by 6 bases and J by 8 bases, with 13 bases between the two germline ends. The CDR3 reads CASRTTNREAFF. The CDR3 DNA reads TGTGCCAGCAGGACGACGAACAGGGAAGCTTTCTTT.

The chain links TRBV27 to TRBJ1-5, with no clear D. V shed 0 bases and J shed 2 bases, with 5 bases lying between them. Looked up from germline, CDR1 is MNHEY and CDR2 is SMNVEV (reference sequence). The CDR3 length is 14 residues. CDR3 region: CASSLSQRNQPQHF. CDR3 bases: TGTGCCAGCAGTTTATCACAGCGCAATCAGCCCCAGCATTTT.

This clone showed up just a few times. J is TRBJ1-5 and V is TRBV18, with D tentatively TRBD1 (6 bases). The V gene's germline CDR1 is KGHSH and CDR2 LQKENI. The CDR3 is made up of 16 amino acids. Deletions cut 0 bases from V and 3 bases from J, with 12 bases between. CDR3 bases: TGTGCCAGCTCACCACCGGGGGCAGGGGCCAATCAGCCCCAGCATTTT. It encodes CASSPPGAGANQPQHF.

V usage is TRBV6-1 and J usage is TRBJ2-4, with 9 bases aligning to TRBD2. Germline CDR1 reads MNHNS; CDR2 reads SASEGT. The CDR3 extends over 16 amino acids. V trimming: 2 bases; J trimming: 2 bases; junction bases outside the gene matches: 4. The chain's CDR3 is CASSESGRTSKNIQYF. Written as DNA, the CDR3 is TGTGCCAGCAGTGAAAGCGGGAGGACGTCCAAAAACATTCAGTACTTC.

This chain connects TRBV5-1 to TRBJ1-2; perhaps TRBD1 as D (5 bases). The CDR3 has 15 residues. The germline CDR1 and CDR2 sequences are SGHRS and YFSETQ. The ends were cut back, 4 bases at V and 1 base at J, with 14 bases in the middle. CDR3 in amino acids: CASSPTLDSNYGYTF. The CDR3 DNA is TGCGCCAGCAGCCCTACCCTCGACAGTAACTATGGCTACACCTTC.

This chain connects TRBV14 to TRBJ1-1; 7 nucleotides line up with TRBD1. The CDR3 runs to 12 residues. The V gene's germline CDR1 is SGHDN and CDR2 FVKESK. Trimming cost V 8 bases and J 5 bases; bases outside gene matches: 5. DNA for the CDR3: TGTGCCAGCGGTAACAGGGGAACTGAAGCTTTCTTT. Protein product: CASGNRGTEAFF.

The chain recombines TRBV20-1 with TRBJ2-2; D call uncertain. Germline loops: CDR1 DFQATT, CDR2 SNEGSKA (reference sequence). The CDR3 loop spans 10 amino acids. V gave up 6 bases and J gave up 4 bases, with 3 bases separating them. Here the CDR3 DNA reads TGCAGTGCCATCACCGGGGAGCTGTTTTTT. Translated, it gives CSAITGELFF.

CDR3 nucleotide sequence: TGTGCCAGCACGGGCCAGGGGCTAAGCGGCTACACCTTC. Its translation: CASTGQGLSGYTF. The chain recombines TRBV2 with TRBJ1-2, with D possibly being TRBD1 (6 bases). The CDR3 length is 13 residues. Germline V gene lookup returns CDR1 SNHLY and CDR2 FYNNEI. V was shortened by 7 bases and J by 8 bases, with 17 bases between the two germline ends.

The table lists this clone with a few counts. This CDR3 is CASSERSGAYNEQFF. In DNA, the CDR3 is TGCGCCAGCAGTGAGAGGAGCGGAGCTTACAATGAGCAGTTCTTC. The rearrangement links TRBV10-1 to TRBJ2-1, with D possibly being TRBD2 (5 bases). Germline CDR1 is WNHNN and CDR2 is SYGVQD (reference sequence). The CDR3 loop spans 15 amino acids. V lost 2 bases and J 4 bases, leaving 12 bases between the germline ends.